This T cell receptor (beta chain) was recovered during a study of control samples from healthy donors and cancer patients. The germline CDR1 and CDR2 sequences are MNHEY and SMNVEV (reference sequence). The CDR3 runs to 13 residues. V lost 3 bases to trimming and J lost 4 bases, with 10 bases between them. Clones were sequenced by immunoSEQ multiplex PCR, and TCRdb holds only the in-frame ones, with some missing. The repertoire includes roughly 120,000 clones, 75% to 90% of them detected once, and 1.1% sits in the top ten. The V and J genes are TRBV27 and TRBJ2-7, with D unresolved. The sequenced sample was PBMCs. This sequence originates from a woman aged 45-65 years with colorectal cancer. Written as DNA, the CDR3 is TGTGCCAGCAGTTTTATCCGGGTTTACGAGCAGTACTTC. This codes for CASSFIRVYEQYF.